This TCR beta chain is from a study of blood T cell repertoires in COVID-19. V shed 2 bases and J shed 4 bases, with 15 bases lying between them. The germline V gene encodes CDR1 LNHDA and CDR2 SQIVND (reference sequence). CDR3 length: 15 residues. Cohort 3 recovered donors had two negative PCRs, clearance, or symptom resolution. Sequencing used immunoSEQ multiplex PCR; TCRdb keeps in-frame clones, though not all of them. The sample carries under 200,000 clones, about four fifths recorded once. Material for sequencing was PBMCs or T cells enriched from blood (not recorded which). This clonotype was sampled from a man over 45 who had recovered from COVID-19. The chain is built from TRBV19 and TRBJ2-7; possible D gene TRBD1, 6 bases. CDR3 loop: CASSIKWQGRYEQYF. The CDR3 DNA follows: TGTGCCAGTAGTATAAAGTGGCAGGGGCGATACGAGCAGTACTTC.